This T cell receptor beta chain was captured by sequencing in a study of shared clonotypes between healthy human individuals. CDR1 and CDR2 (germline): MNHEY, SVGAGI. CDR3 length: 14 amino acids. V lost 6 bases and J lost 4, with 16 bases in between. TCRdb's copy holds only in-frame clones and misses some; the assay was immunoSEQ multiplex PCR. The top ten clones hold more than 10% of a sample with about 460,000 clones, 60% to 80% of them seen once. The origin of this receptor is a woman aged 40 to 49 in good health. Some clones in this sample may be carry-over from other donors' samples. This chain uses TRBV6-5 with TRBJ2-7; the D gene could be TRBD1 or TRBD2 (5 bases each). The sequenced sample consisted of PBMCs. CDR3 sequence: CASRPPGRHYEQYF. The CDR3 DNA reads as TGTGCCAGCAGGCCGCCGGGACGCCATTACGAGCAGTACTTC.